This T cell receptor beta chain was captured in a study of identical twins. The CDR3 sequence is 14 residues long. Trimming shortened V by 3 bases and J by 2 bases, and 10 bases separated the two germline ends. Template switching created a universal primer site, and the cDNA included unique molecular identifiers. TCRdb ran MiXCR on the 5' RACE reads and lists one entry per CDR3 protein. Of approximately 620,000 distinct CDR3 sequences listed, 8.6% were seen once; the top ten hold roughly 0.9%. This clonotype occurred many times. Antigen unknown. Overall study results and limits: Cord blood beta clonotypes present at high abundance carried fewer insertions; no such pattern appeared in memory repertoires.

This same sample was also taken into another study, of yellow fever vaccine responses in identical twins.

Sample: PBMCs. The clonotype originates from a woman between 18 and 29 years old in good health. V gene TRBV12-3 or TRBV12-4 combines with J gene TRBJ2-5; D possibly corresponds to TRBD1 (5 bases). The CDR3 nucleotides read TGTGCCAGCAGTTTTCTCAGGGATCAAGAGACCCAGTACTTC. Its translation: CASSFLRDQETQYF.